This TCR beta chain was sequenced in a study of blood T cell repertoires in COVID-19. The method was immunoSEQ multiplex PCR; TCRdb's version includes in-frame clones alone and lacks a portion of them. The table lists over 600,000 clones, more than 80% of them singletons. V lost 0 bases and J lost 2, with 8 bases in between. This CDR3 has 15 residues. The germline V gene has CDR1 MNHEY and CDR2 SVGEGT. The V gene is TRBV6-2 or TRBV6-3, the J gene TRBJ1-5; no definite D call. The sequence came from a woman aged 18-30 years with acute or convalescent COVID-19. Sequencing was carried out using peripheral blood. The CDR3 spells CASSYSDTRNQPQHF. CDR3 bases: TGTGCCAGCAGTTACTCCGACACACGCAATCAGCCCCAGCATTTT.